This T cell receptor (beta chain) was recorded in a study of T cells in Graves' hyperthyroidism and ophthalmopathy. Trimming cost V 4 bases and J 3 bases, with 18 bases left between them. CDR1 SGDLS and CDR2 YYNGEE come from the germline V gene. This CDR3 comprises 16 residues. About this clonotype itself: Its antigen is currently unknown.

Researchers took RNA transcripts and amplified the TCR beta CDR3 regions from them. TCR CDR3 regions were first amplified by RT-PCR with HTBI primers. TCRdb used MiXCR to reprocess the multiplex PCR reads, holding one entry per CDR3 protein. The table lists about 710,000 distinct CDR3 sequences, 15% to 20% of them singletons, with around 7.7% in the top ten. Notes on the study in general: Most expanded thyroid clonotypes above 0.001 also appeared in blood.

The clonotype originates from a man younger than 35 with Graves' hyperthyroidism. This chain joins TRBV9 and TRBJ2-3; a weak D match, TRBD1 (6 bases). Sequenced sample: blood. CDR3 nucleotides: TGTGCCAGCAGCCCGTCGAGGGGGTTGGAGACAGATACGCAGTATTTT. Its translation is CASSPSRGLETDTQYF.